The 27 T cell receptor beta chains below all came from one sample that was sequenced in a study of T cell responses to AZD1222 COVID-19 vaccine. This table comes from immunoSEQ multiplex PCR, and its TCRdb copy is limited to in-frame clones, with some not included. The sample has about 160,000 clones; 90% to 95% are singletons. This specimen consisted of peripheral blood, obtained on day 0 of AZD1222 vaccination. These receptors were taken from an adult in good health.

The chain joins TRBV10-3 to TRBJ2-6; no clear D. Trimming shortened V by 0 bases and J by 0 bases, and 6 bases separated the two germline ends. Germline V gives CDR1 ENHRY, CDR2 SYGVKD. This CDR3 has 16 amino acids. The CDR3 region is CAISESGSSGANVLTF. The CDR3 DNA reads TGTGCCATCAGTGAGTCGGGGTCCTCTGGGGCCAACGTCCTGACTTTC.

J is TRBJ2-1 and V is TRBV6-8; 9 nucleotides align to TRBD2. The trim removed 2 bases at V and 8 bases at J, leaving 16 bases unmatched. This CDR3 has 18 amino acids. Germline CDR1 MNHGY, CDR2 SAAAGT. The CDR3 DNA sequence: TGTGCCAGCAGTTACAACGGCGGGAGGGGGACAAGGGGCTATGAGCAGTTCTTC. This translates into CASSYNGGRGTRGYEQFF.

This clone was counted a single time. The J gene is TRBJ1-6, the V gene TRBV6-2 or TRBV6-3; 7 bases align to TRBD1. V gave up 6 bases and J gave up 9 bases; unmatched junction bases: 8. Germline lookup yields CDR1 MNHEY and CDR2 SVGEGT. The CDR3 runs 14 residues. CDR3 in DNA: TGTGCCAGCAGCACGGACAGGCGGGGTTCACCCCTCCACTTT. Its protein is CASSTDRRGSPLHF.

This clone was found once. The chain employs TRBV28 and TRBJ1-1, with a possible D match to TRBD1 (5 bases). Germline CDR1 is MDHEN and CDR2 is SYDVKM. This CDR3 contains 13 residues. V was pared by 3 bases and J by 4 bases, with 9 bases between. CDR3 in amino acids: CASSLPGTTEAFF. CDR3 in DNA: TGTGCCAGCAGTTTGCCAGGGACCACTGAAGCTTTCTTT.

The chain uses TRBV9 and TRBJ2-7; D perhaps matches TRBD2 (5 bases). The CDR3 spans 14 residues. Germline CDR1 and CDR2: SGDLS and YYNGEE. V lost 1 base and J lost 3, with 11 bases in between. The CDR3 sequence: CASSVSGNGYEQYF. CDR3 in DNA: TGTGCCAGCAGCGTATCCGGGAATGGCTACGAGCAGTACTTC.

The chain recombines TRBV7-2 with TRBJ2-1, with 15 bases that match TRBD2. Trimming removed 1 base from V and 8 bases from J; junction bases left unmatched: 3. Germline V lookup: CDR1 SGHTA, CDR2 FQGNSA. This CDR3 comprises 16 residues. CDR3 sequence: CASSLVGLAGGHEQFF. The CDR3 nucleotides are TGTGCCAGCAGCTTAGTGGGACTAGCGGGAGGACATGAGCAGTTCTTC.

Here the CDR3 reads CASGDGLYEQYF. The CDR3 bases are TGTGCCAGTGGTGACGGACTCTACGAGCAGTACTTC. This chain connects TRBV19 to TRBJ2-7; the D gene is possibly TRBD2 (5 bases). Germline CDR1 and CDR2: LNHDA and SQIVND (reference sequence). V lost 8 bases and J 3 bases, leaving 11 bases between the germline ends. The CDR3 runs to 12 residues.

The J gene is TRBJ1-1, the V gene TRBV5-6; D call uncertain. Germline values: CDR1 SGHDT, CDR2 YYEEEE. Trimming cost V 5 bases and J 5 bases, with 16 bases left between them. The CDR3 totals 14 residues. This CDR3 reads CASSFGSRETEAFF. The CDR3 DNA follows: TGTGCCAGCAGTTTCGGGAGCCGGGAGACTGAAGCTTTCTTT.

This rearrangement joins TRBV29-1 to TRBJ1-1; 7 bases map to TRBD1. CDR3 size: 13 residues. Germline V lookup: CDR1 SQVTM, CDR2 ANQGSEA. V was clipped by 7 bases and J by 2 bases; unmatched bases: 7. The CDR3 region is CSDGTEINTEAFF. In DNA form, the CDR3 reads TGCAGCGATGGGACAGAAATCAACACTGAAGCTTTCTTT.

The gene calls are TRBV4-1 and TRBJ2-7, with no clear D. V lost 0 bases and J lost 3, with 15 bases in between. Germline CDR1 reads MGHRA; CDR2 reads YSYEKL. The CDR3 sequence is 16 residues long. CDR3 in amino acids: CASSQDHTSNGYEQYF. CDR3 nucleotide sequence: TGCGCCAGCAGCCAAGATCATACATCCAACGGCTACGAGCAGTACTTC.

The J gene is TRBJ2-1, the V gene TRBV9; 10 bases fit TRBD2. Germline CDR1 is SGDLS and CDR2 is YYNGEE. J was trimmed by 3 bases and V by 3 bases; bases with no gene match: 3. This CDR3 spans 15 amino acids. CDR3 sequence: CASSAPSGGYNEQFF. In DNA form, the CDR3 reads TGTGCCAGCAGCGCACCTAGCGGGGGCTACAATGAGCAGTTCTTC.

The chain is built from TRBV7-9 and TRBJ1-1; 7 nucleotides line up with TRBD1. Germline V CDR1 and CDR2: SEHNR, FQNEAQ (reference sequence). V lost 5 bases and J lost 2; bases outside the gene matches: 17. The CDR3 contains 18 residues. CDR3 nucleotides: TGTGCCAGCAGCCCATCGTTCTCGATAGGGACAGTAAACACTGAAGCTTTCTTT. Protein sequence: CASSPSFSIGTVNTEAFF.

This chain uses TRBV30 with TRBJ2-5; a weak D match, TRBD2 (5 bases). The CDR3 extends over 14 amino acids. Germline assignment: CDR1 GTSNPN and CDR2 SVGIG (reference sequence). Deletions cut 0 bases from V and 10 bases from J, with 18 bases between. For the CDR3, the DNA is TGTGCCTGGAGTGTAGTTACGCCGGGGAAGATCCAGTACTTC. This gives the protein CAWSVVTPGKIQYF. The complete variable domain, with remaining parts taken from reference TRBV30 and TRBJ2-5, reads SQTIHQWPATLVQPVGSPLSLECTVEGTSNPNLYWYRQAAGRGLQLLFYSVGIGQISSEVPQNLSASRPQDRQFILSSKKLLLSDSGFYLCAWSVVTPGKIQYFGPGTRLLVL.

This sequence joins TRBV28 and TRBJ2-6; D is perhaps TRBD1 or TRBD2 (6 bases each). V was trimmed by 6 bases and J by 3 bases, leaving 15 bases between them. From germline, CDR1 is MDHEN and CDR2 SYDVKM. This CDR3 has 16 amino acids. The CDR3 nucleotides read TGTGCCAGCAGGTCTCCCCGGGGGCTTGGGGCCAACGTCCTGACTTTC. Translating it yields CASRSPRGLGANVLTF.

In nucleotides, the CDR3 is TGTGCCTGGTTTCCGGGACAGGGGATCTCTGGCTACACCTTC. Translating it yields CAWFPGQGISGYTF. The rearrangement links TRBV30 to TRBJ1-2; 10 bases line up with TRBD1. CDR1 GTSNPN and CDR2 SVGIG come from the germline V gene (reference sequence). The CDR3 runs 14 residues. V was pared by 5 bases and J by 7 bases, with 10 bases of the junction left unmatched.

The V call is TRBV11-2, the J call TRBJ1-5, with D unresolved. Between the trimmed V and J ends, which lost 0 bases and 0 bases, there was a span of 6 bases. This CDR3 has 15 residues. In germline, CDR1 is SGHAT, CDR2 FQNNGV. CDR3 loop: CASSLEGYSNQPQHF. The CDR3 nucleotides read TGTGCCAGCAGCTTAGAAGGGTATAGCAATCAGCCCCAGCATTTT.

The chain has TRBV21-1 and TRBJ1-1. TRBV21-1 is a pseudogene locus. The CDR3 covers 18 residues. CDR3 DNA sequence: TGTGCCAGCAGCCTCGGGCAGGGAGGTCTAGTAATGAACACTGAAGCTTTCTTT. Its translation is CASSLGQGGLVMNTEAFF.

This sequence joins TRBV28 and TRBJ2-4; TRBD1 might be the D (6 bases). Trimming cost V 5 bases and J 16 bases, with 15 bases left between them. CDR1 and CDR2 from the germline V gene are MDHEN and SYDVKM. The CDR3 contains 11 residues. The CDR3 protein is CASSGDIFIYF. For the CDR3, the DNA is TGTGCCAGCAGTGGGGACATATTTATTTACTTC.

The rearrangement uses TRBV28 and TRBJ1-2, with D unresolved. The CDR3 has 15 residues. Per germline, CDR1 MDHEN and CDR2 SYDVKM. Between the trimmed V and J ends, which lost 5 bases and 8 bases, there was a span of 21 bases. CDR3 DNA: TGTGCCAGCAGTGCTATCGGACTCCCTGGAAGAGGCTACACCTTC. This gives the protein CASSAIGLPGRGYTF.

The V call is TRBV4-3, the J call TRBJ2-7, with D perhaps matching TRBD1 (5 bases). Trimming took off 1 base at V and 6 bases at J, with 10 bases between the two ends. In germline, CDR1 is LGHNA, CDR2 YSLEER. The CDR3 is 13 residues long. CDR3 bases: TGCGCCAGCAGCCAAGGACCAGGGTCCGAGCAGTACTTC. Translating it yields CASSQGPGSEQYF.

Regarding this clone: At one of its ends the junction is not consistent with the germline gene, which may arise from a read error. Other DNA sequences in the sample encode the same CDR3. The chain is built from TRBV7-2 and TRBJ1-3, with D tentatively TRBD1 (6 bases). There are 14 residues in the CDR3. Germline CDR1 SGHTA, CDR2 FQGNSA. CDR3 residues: CASSLGGAGNTIYF. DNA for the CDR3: TGTGCCAGCAGTTTAGGGGGGGCTGGAAACACCATATATTTT.

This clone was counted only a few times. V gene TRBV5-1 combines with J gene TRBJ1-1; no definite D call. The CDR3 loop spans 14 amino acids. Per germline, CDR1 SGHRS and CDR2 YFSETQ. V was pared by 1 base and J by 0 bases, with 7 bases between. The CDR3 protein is CASSLSRMNTEAFF. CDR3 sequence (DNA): TGCGCCAGCAGCTTGAGCCGGATGAACACTGAAGCTTTCTTT.

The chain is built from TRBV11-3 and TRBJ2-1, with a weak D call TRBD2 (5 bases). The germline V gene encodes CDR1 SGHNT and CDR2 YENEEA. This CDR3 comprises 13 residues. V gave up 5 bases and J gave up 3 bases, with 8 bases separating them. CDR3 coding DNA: TGTGCCAGCAGCCTAGCTCTCTACAATGAGCAGTTCTTC. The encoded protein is CASSLALYNEQFF.

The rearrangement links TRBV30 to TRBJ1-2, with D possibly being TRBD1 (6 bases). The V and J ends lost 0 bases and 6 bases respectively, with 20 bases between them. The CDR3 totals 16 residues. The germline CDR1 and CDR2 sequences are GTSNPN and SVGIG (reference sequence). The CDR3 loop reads CAWSVSGAPTRNGYTF. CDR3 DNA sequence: TGTGCCTGGAGTGTATCGGGGGCCCCTACCCGGAATGGCTACACCTTC.

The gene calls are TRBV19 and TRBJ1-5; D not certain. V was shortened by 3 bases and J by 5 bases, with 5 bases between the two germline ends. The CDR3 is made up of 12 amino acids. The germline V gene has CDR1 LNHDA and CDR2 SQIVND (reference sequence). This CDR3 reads CASSITYQPQHF. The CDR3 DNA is TGTGCCAGTAGTATTACGTATCAGCCCCAGCATTTT.

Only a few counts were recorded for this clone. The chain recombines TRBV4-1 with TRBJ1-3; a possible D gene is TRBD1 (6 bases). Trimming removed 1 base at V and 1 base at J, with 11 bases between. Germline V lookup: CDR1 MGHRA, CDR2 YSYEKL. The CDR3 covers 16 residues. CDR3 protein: CASSQGRQASGNTIYF. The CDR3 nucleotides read TGCGCCAGCAGCCAAGGTCGACAGGCGTCTGGAAACACCATATATTTT.

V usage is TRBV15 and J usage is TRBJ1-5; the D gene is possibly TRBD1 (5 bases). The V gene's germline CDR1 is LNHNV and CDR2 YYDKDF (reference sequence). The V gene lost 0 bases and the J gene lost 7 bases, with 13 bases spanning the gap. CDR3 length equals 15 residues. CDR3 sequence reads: CATSRDIAGVQPQHF. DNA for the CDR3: TGTGCCACCAGCAGAGATATCGCGGGGGTGCAGCCCCAGCATTTT.